Presented here are 15 T cell receptor beta chains from one specimen sequenced in a study of T cell responses to AZD1222 COVID-19 vaccine. Data came from immunoSEQ multiplex PCR; TCRdb stores just in-frame clones and leaves some out. The table lists 150,000 to 200,000 clones, more than 80% of them singletons, with about 3.9% in the top ten. Sequencing used peripheral blood, obtained on day 0 of AZD1222 vaccination. The receptor set was obtained from an adult in good health.

This chain uses TRBV10-2 with TRBJ1-1, with a weak D call TRBD1 (5 bases). The CDR3 totals 11 residues. The germline gives CDR1 WSHSY, CDR2 SAAADI. V shed 4 bases and J shed 7 bases, with 7 bases lying between them. CDR3 coding DNA: TGCGCCAGCAGTGCCGGGGGTGAAGCTTTCTTT. It encodes CASSAGGEAFF.

The chain joins TRBV7-9 to TRBJ2-5; D uncertain. Germline V gene sequence: CDR1 SEHNR, CDR2 FQNEAQ (reference sequence). V lost 8 bases to trimming and J lost 5 bases, with 15 bases between them. CDR3 length: 13 amino acids. CDR3 DNA: TGTGCCAGCGGCAGCCCCCTAGGGGAGACCCAGTACTTC. This translates into CASGSPLGETQYF.

The chain combines TRBV6-5 with TRBJ2-2, with D possibly matching TRBD2 (6 bases). This CDR3 has 14 residues. Trimming stripped 2 bases from V and 5 bases from J, with 9 bases between. Germline lookup yields CDR1 MNHEY and CDR2 SVGAGI. The CDR3 region is CASSYIGGTGELFF. The DNA for the CDR3 is TGTGCCAGCAGTTACATCGGGGGTACCGGGGAGCTGTTTTTT.

This clone occurred a few times. The V call is TRBV15, the J call TRBJ2-7; D is possibly TRBD1 (5 bases). The CDR3 has 15 amino acids. V was pared by 0 bases and J by 1 base, with 10 bases between. CDR1 LNHNV and CDR2 YYDKDF come from the germline V gene (reference sequence). This CDR3 is CATSRDQGSSYEQYF. The DNA of the CDR3 is TGTGCCACCAGCAGAGATCAGGGCAGTTCCTACGAGCAGTACTTC.

The rearrangement joins TRBV19 to TRBJ1-4, with D possibly TRBD1 on 5 matching bases. The CDR3 has 15 residues. CDR1 and CDR2 from the germline V gene are LNHDA and SQIVND (reference sequence). V was clipped by 5 bases and J by 11 bases, with 21 bases between them. Here the CDR3 reads CASSSVVAGLSKLFF. In nucleotides, the CDR3 is TGTGCCAGTAGTTCGGTTGTGGCAGGGTTAAGTAAACTGTTTTTT.

This chain uses TRBV3-1 (or the pseudogene TRBV3-2) with TRBJ1-1, with a weak D call TRBD1 (6 bases). CDR3 size: 16 residues. Trimming took 0 bases from V and 3 from J, leaving 14 bases between them. The V gene's germline CDR1 is LGHDT and CDR2 YNNKEL (reference sequence). The CDR3 is CASSQEMGYRDTEAFF. CDR3 nucleotide sequence: TGTGCCAGCAGCCAAGAAATGGGGTACAGGGACACTGAAGCTTTCTTT.

This clone was seen only once. The V call is TRBV4-2, the J call TRBJ2-5; 8 bases fit TRBD1. The CDR3 consists of 14 residues. From germline, CDR1 is LGHNA and CDR2 YNFKEQ. J was trimmed by 1 base and V by 8 bases; bases with no gene match: 6. In DNA, the CDR3 is TGTGCCAGCGCATCTGGGACAGGCCAAGAGACCCAGTACTTC. It translates to CASASGTGQETQYF.

This sequence joins TRBV3-1 (or the pseudogene TRBV3-2) and TRBJ2-3; D may be TRBD1 (6 bases). The germline V gene encodes CDR1 LGHDT and CDR2 YNNKEL (reference sequence). CDR3 length equals 15 residues. V dropped 5 bases and J dropped 1 base, with 13 bases sitting between them. The CDR3 DNA reads TGTGCCAGCAGCTTAGGCCCAGGGGGCACAGATACGCAGTATTTT. Amino acid sequence: CASSLGPGGTDTQYF.

The V and J genes are TRBV7-9 and TRBJ2-7, with D possibly matching TRBD2 (5 bases). CDR1 SEHNR and CDR2 FQNEAQ come from the germline V gene (reference sequence). This CDR3 contains 14 residues. V lost 5 bases to trimming and J lost 6 bases, with 17 bases between them. This chain's CDR3 is CASSARPVRGEQYF. In DNA, the CDR3 is TGTGCCAGCAGCGCCCGACCCGTACGGGGCGAGCAGTACTTC.

This chain links TRBV10-1 with TRBJ2-7; D is unclear. V was trimmed by 2 bases and J by 0 bases, leaving 8 bases between them. The length of the CDR3 is 14 residues. The germline CDR1 and CDR2 sequences are WNHNN and SYGVQD (reference sequence). The CDR3 region is CASSERPNSYEQYF. CDR3 sequence (DNA): TGCGCCAGCAGTGAGCGGCCGAACTCCTACGAGCAGTACTTC.

The V and J genes are TRBV6-5 and TRBJ2-1; a possible D gene is TRBD2 (6 bases). V lost 2 bases and J 5 bases, leaving 7 bases between the germline ends. Per germline, CDR1 MNHEY and CDR2 SVGAGI. The CDR3 has 13 amino acids. The CDR3 DNA follows: TGTGCCAGCAGTTACGGGGGGAACAATGAGCAGTTCTTC. It codes for CASSYGGNNEQFF.

The CDR3 loop reads CASALRLPKPELFF. CDR3 DNA: TGTGCCAGCGCACTCAGGTTACCAAAACCGGAGCTGTTTTTT. J is TRBJ2-2 and V is TRBV11-2, with unresolved D. Germline V gene sequence: CDR1 SGHAT, CDR2 FQNNGV. The CDR3 is 14 amino acids. V gave up 8 bases and J gave up 10 bases, with 20 bases separating them.

The chain couples TRBV6-5 to TRBJ1-4, with D unclear. CDR3 length equals 14 residues. Germline lookup yields CDR1 MNHEY and CDR2 SVGAGI. V was cut by 2 bases and J by 4 bases, with 8 bases left in between. The CDR3 region is CASSYARDNEKLFF. DNA for the CDR3: TGTGCCAGCAGTTACGCCCGGGATAATGAAAAACTGTTTTTT.

This chain uses TRBV9 with TRBJ2-7; possibly TRBD2 for D (6 bases). Germline lookup yields CDR1 SGDLS and CDR2 YYNGEE. The CDR3 covers 14 residues. Trimming took off 2 bases at V and 4 bases at J, with 13 bases between the two ends. CDR3 sequence reads: CASSVSGGRYEQYF. CDR3 coding DNA: TGTGCCAGCAGCGTTAGCGGAGGCCGGTACGAGCAGTACTTC.

This clone has a single count. The V and J genes are TRBV11-3 and TRBJ2-1, with TRBD1 matching 8 bases. Germline loops: CDR1 SGHNT, CDR2 YENEEA. The CDR3 totals 15 residues. J gave up 4 bases and V 3 bases, and 5 bases lay outside the gene matches. CDR3 nucleotide sequence: TGTGCCAGCAGCTTTATCCACAGGGGGTACAATGAGCAGTTCTTC. Translation gives CASSFIHRGYNEQFF.